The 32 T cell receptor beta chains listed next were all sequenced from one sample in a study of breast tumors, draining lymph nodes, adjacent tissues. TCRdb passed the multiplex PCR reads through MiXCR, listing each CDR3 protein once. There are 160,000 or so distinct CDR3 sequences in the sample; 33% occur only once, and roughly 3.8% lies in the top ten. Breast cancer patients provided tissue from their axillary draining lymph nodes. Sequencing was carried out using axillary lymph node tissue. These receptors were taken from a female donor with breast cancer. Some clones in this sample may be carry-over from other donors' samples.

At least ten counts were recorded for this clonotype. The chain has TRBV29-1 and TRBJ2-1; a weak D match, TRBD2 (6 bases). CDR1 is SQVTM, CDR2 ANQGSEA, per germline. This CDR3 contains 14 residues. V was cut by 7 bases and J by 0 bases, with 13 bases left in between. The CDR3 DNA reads TGCAGCGGAGTAGCGGCAACCTCCTACAATGAGCAGTTCTTC. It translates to CSGVAATSYNEQFF.

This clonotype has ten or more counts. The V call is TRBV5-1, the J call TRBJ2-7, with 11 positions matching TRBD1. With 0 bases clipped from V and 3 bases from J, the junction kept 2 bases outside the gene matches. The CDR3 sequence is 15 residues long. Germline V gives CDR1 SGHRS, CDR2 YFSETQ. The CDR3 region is CASSLVGTGGYEQYF. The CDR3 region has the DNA TGCGCCAGCAGCTTGGTAGGGACAGGGGGCTACGAGCAGTACTTC. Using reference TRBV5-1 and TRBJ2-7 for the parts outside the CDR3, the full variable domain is KAGVTQTPRYLIKTRGQQVTLSCSPISGHRSVSWYQQTPGQGLQFLFEYFSETQRNKGNFPGRFSGRQFSNSRSEMNVSTLELGDSALYLCASSLVGTGGYEQYFGPGTRLTVT.

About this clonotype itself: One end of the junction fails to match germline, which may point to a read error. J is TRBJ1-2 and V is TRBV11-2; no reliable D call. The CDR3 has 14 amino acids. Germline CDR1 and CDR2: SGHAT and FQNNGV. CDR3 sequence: CAGSLLGGNYGYTF. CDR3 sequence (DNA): TGTGCCGGCAGCCTATTGGGAGGGAACTATGGCTACACCTTC.

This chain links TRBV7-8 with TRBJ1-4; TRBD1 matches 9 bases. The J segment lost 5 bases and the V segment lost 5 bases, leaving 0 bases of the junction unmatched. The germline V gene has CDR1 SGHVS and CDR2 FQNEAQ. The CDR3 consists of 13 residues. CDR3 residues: CASSGTGNEKLFF. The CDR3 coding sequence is TGTGCCAGCAGCGGGACAGGGAATGAAAAACTGTTTTTT. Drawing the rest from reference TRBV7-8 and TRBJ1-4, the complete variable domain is GAGVSQSPRYKVAKRGQDVALRCDPISGHVSLFWYQQALGQGPEFLTYFQNEAQLDKSGLPSDRFFAERPEGSVSTLKIQRTQQEDSAVYLCASSGTGNEKLFFGSGTQLSVL.

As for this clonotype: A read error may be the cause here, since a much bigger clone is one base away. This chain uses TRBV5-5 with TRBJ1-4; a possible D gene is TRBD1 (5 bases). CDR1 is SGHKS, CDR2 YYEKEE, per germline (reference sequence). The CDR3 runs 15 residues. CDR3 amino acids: CASSFLGAANEKPFF. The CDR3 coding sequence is TGTGCCAGCAGCTTCTTAGGGGCGGCTAATGAAAAACCGTTTTTT.

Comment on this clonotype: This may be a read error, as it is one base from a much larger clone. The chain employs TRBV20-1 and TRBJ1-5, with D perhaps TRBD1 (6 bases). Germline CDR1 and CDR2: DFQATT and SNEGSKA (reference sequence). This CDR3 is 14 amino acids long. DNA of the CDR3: TGCAGTTATCGCTCGGGACACCAAAATCCGCCCCAGCATTTT. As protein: CSYRSGHQNPPQHF.

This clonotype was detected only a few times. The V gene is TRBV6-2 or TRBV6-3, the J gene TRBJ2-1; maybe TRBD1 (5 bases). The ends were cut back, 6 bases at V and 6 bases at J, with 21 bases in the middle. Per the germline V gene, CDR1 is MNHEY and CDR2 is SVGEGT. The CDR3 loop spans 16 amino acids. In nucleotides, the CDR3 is TGTGCCAGCAGCCCACCCCTCGGCAGGGTGGGCAATGAGCAGTTCTTC. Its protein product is CASSPPLGRVGNEQFF.

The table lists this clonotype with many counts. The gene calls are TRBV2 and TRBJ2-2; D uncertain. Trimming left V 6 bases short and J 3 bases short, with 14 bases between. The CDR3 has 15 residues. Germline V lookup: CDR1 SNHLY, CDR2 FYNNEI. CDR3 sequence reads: CASRETFLYTGELFF. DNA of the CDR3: TGTGCCAGCAGAGAGACATTCTTGTACACCGGGGAGCTGTTTTTT.

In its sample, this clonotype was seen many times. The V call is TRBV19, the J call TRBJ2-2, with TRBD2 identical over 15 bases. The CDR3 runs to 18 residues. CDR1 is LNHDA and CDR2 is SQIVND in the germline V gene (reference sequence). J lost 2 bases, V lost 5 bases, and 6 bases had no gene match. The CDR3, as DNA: TGTGCCAGTAGTTTTTGGACTAGCGGGAGGGACAACACCGGGGAGCTGTTTTTT. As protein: CASSFWTSGRDNTGELFF.

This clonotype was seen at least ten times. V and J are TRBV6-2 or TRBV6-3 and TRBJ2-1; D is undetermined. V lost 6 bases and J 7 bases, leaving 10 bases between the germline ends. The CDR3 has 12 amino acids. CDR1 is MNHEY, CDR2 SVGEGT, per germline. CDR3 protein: CASSLGPNEQFF. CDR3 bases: TGTGCCAGCAGCCTCGGTCCGAATGAGCAGTTCTTC.

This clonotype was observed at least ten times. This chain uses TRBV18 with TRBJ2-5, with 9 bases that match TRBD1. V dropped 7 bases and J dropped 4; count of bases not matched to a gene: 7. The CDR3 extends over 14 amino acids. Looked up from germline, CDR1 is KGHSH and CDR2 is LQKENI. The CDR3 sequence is CASLRTGVRETQYF. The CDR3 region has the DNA TGTGCCAGCTTGCGGACAGGGGTCCGAGAGACCCAGTACTTC.

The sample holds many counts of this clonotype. CDR3 region: CATSDPSGPDTQYF. For the CDR3, the DNA is TGTGCCACCAGTGATCCTAGCGGCCCAGATACGCAGTATTTT. This chain connects TRBV24-1 to TRBJ2-3; 7 positions match TRBD2. The CDR3 has 14 residues. CDR1 is KGHDR and CDR2 is SFDVKD in the germline V gene. V gave up 3 bases and J gave up 4 bases; unmatched junction bases: 3.

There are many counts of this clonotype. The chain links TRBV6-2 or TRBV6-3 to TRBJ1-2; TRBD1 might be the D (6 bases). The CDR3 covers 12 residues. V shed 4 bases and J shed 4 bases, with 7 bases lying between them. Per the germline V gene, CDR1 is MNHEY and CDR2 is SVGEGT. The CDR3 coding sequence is TGTGCCAGCAGTTCGGGGGCCTATGGCTACACCTTC. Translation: CASSSGAYGYTF.

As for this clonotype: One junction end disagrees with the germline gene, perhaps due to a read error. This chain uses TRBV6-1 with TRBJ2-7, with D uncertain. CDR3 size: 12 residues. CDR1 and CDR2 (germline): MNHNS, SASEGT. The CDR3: CASSLWTYERYF. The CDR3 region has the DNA TGTGCCAGCAGTCTGTGGACCTACGAGCGGTACTTC.

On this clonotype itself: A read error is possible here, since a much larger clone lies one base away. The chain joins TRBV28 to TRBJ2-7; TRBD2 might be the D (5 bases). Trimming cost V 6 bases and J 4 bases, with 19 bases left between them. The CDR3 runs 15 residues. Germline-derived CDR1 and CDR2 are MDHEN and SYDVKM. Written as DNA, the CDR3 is TGTGCCAGCAGACGGGCGGTGAGCGGTGCTTACGAGCAGTACTTC. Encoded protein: CASRRAVSGAYEQYF.

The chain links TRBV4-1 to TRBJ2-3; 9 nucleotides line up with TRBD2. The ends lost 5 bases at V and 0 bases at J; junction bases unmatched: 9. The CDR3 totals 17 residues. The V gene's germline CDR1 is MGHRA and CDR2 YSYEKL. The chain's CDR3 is CASSTSPAGGSTDTQYF. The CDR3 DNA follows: TGCGCCAGCAGCACTTCGCCTGCGGGGGGGAGCACAGATACGCAGTATTTT.

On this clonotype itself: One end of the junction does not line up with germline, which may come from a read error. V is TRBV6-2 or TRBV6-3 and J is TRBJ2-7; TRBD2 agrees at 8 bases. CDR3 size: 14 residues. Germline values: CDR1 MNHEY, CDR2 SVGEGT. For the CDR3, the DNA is TGTGCCAGCAGGTCCGGGGGGGGGACCTACGAGCAGCACTTC. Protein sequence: CASRSGGGTYEQHF.

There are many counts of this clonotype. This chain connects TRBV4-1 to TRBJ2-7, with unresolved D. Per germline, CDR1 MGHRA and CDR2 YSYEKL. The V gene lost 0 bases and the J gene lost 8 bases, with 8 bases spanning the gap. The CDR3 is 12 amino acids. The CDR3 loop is CASSQESSKQYF. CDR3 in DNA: TGCGCCAGCAGCCAAGAATCCTCTAAGCAGTACTTC.

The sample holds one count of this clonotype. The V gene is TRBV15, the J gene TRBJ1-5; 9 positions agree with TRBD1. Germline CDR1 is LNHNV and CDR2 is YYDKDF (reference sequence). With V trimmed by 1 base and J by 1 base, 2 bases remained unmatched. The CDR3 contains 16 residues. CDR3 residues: CATSRVGQGSNQPQHF. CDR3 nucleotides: TGTGCCACCAGCAGAGTGGGACAGGGAAGCAATCAGCCCCAGCATTTT.

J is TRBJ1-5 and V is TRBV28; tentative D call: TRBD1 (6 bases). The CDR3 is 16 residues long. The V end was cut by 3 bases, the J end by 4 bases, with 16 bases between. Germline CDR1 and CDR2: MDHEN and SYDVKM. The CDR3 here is CASSFNRAIRNQPQHF. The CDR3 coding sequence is TGTGCCAGCAGTTTCAACAGGGCAATTCGGAATCAGCCCCAGCATTTT.

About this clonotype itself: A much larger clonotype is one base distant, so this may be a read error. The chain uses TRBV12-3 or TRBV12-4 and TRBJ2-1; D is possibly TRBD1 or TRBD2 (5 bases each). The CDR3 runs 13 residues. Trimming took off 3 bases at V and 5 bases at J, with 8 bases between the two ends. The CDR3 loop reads CASSFGANNEQFF. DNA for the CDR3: TGTGCCAGCAGTTTCGGGGCCAACAATGAGCAGTTCTTC.

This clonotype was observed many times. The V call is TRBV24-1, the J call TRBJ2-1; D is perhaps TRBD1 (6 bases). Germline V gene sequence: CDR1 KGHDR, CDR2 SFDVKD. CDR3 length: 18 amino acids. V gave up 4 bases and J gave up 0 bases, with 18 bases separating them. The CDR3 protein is CATSDHSAQGSSYNEQFF. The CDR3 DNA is TGTGCCACCAGTGACCACTCGGCGCAGGGGAGCTCCTACAATGAGCAGTTCTTC.

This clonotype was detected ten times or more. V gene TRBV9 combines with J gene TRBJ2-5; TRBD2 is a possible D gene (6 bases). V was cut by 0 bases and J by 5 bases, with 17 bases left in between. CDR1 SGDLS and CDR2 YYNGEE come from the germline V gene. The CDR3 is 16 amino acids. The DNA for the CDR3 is TGTGCCAGCAGCGTAGGCCCACAGGAGGGTTTGGAGACCCAGTACTTC. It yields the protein CASSVGPQEGLETQYF. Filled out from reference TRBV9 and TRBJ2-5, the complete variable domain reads DSGVTQTPKHLITATGQRVTLRCSPRSGDLSVYWYQQSLDQGLQFLIQYYNGEERAKGNILERFSAQQFPDLHSELNLSSLELGDSALYFCASSVGPQEGLETQYFGPGTRLLVL.

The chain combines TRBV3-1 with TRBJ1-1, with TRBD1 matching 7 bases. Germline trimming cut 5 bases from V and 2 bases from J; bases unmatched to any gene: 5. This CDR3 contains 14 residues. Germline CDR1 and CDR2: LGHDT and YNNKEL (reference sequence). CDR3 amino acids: CASSAWDRNTEAFF. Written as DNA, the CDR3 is TGTGCCAGCAGCGCATGGGACAGAAACACTGAAGCTTTCTTT. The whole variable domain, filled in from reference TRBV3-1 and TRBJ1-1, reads DTAVSQTPKYLVTQMGNDKSIKCEQNLGHDTMYWYKQDSKKFLKIMFSYNNKELIINETVPNRFSPKSPDKAHLNLHINSLELGDSAVYFCASSAWDRNTEAFFGQGTRLTVV.

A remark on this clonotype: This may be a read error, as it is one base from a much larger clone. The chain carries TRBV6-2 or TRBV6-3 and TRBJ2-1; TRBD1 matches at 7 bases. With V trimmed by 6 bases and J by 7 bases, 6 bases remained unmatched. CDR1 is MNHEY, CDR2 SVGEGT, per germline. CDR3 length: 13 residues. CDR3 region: CASRQGQINEQFF. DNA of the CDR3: TGTGCCAGCAGACAGGGACAGATAAATGAGCAGTTCTTC.

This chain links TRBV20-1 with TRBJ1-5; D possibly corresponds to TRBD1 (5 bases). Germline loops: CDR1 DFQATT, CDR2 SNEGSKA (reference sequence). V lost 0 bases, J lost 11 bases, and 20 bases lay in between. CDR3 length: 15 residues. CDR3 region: CSARDQGSGQETQHF. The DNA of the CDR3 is TGCAGTGCTAGAGATCAGGGTAGCGGTCAAGAGACCCAGCATTTT.

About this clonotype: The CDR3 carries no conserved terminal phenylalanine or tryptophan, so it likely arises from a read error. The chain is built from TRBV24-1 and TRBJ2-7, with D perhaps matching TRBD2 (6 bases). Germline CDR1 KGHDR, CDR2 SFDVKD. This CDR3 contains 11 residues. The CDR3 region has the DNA TGTGCCTCCAGTAGCGGCTACGAGCAGTACCTC. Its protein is CASSSGYEQYL.

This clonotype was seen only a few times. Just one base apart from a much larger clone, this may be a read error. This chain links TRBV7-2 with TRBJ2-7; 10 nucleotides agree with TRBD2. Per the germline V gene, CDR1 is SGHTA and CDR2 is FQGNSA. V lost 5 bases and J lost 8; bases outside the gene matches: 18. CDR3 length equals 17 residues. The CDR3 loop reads CASSPALTSGMGYQQYF. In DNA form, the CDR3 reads TGTGCCAGCAGCCCCGCCCTAACTAGCGGGATGGGATACCAGCAGTACTTC.

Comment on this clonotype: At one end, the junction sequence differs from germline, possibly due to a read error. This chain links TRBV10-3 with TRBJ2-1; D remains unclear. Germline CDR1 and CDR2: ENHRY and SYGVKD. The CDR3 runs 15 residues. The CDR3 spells CAIGEEAGSHNEQFF. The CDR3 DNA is TGTGCCATCGGTGAGGAAGCAGGCTCCCACAATGAGCAGTTCTTC.

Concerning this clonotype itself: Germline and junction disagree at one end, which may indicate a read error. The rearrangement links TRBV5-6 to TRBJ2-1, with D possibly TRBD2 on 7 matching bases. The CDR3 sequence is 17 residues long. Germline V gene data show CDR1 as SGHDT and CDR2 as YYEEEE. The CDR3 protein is CAGSLGVGGTPYNEQFF. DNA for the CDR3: TGTGCCGGCAGCTTGGGAGTCGGGGGGACACCCTACAATGAGCAGTTCTTC.

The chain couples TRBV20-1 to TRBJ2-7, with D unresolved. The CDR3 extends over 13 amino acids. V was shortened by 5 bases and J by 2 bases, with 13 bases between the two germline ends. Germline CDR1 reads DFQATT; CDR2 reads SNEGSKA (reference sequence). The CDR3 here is CSAGKVQAYEQYF. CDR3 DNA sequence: TGCAGTGCTGGAAAGGTGCAGGCCTACGAGCAGTACTTC.

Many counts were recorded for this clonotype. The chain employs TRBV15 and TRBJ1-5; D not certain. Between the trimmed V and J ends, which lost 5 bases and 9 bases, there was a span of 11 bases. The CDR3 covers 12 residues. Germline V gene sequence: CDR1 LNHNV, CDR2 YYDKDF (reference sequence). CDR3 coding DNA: TGTGCCACCAGCTTAGTTTCTGGGCCCCAGCATTTT. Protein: CATSLVSGPQHF.